These 16 T cell receptor beta chains were sequenced from one sample in a study of cytomegalovirus exposure and HLA in healthy donors. Both 60 Vbeta primers and 13 Jbeta primers went into the PCR. Clones were read by immunoSEQ multiplex PCR, and TCRdb kept only the in-frame ones, dropping some. The data show roughly 120,000 clones, 70% seen once. Sequenced: PBMCs. These receptors came from a man aged 30 to 39 in good health and CMV-seropositive.

J is TRBJ2-7 and V is TRBV29-1; the D gene is possibly TRBD1 (5 bases). Germline CDR1 reads SQVTM; CDR2 reads ANQGSEA. The V and J ends lost 3 bases and 1 base respectively, with 13 bases between them. The CDR3 spans 14 residues. As DNA, the CDR3 is TGCAGCGTTGACGGAAAGGGGTCGTCCTACGAGCAGTACGTC. Protein product: CSVDGKGSSYEQYV.

V and J are TRBV30 and TRBJ1-1; no clear D. In germline, CDR1 is GTSNPN, CDR2 SVGIG (reference sequence). The length of the CDR3 is 12 residues. Trimming removed 2 bases from V and 1 base from J, with 5 bases in between. CDR3 amino acids: CAWSPRNTEAFF. In nucleotides, the CDR3 is TGTGCCTGGAGTCCCAGGAACACTGAAGCTTTCTTT.

The chain carries TRBV6-5 and TRBJ2-2; weak D call: TRBD2 (6 bases). Germline-derived CDR1 and CDR2 are MNHEY and SVGAGI. The length of the CDR3 is 14 residues. The V end lost 0 bases, the J end lost 8 bases, and 10 bases lay between the germline ends. CDR3 sequence: CASSYSEGRGELFF. The CDR3 DNA reads as TGTGCCAGCAGTTACTCGGAGGGGAGGGGGGAGCTGTTTTTT.

This chain links TRBV5-4 with TRBJ2-1, with 8 bases aligning to TRBD1. Per the germline V gene, CDR1 is SGHNT and CDR2 is YYREEE (reference sequence). Unmatched junction bases numbered 13, after V lost 4 bases and J lost 4 bases. The CDR3 is 17 residues long. CDR3 DNA sequence: TGTGCCAGCAGCCCGGACAGGGAATGGATCCTGTACAATGAGCAGTTCTTC. This codes for CASSPDREWILYNEQFF. Complete variable domain (other parts from reference TRBV5-4 and TRBJ2-1): ETGVTQSPTHLIKTRGQQVTLRCSSQSGHNTVSWYQQALGQGPQFIFQYYREEENGRGNFPPRFSGLQFPNYSSELNVNALELDDSALYLCASSPDREWILYNEQFFGPGTRLTVL.

This sequence joins TRBV5-1 and TRBJ2-3, with TRBD1 matching over 9 bases. The CDR3 covers 15 residues. Germline assignment: CDR1 SGHRS and CDR2 YFSETQ. J was trimmed by 7 bases and V by 2 bases; bases with no gene match: 8. CDR3 DNA: TGCGCCAGCAGCTTTACGGGACAGGGTTGGAATACGCAGTATTTT. Translation: CASSFTGQGWNTQYF.

The chain joins TRBV6-5 to TRBJ1-4; D is unresolved. Germline CDR1 and CDR2: MNHEY and SVGAGI. The CDR3 length is 13 residues. V gave up 0 bases and J gave up 7 bases, with 6 bases separating them. The DNA of the CDR3 is TGTGCCAGCAGTTACTCCCGGGGTGAAAAACTGTTTTTT. Translating it yields CASSYSRGEKLFF.

V and J are TRBV5-5 and TRBJ2-1; D is perhaps TRBD2 (5 bases). The germline V gene has CDR1 SGHKS and CDR2 YYEKEE (reference sequence). V lost 4 bases, J lost 4 bases, and 9 bases lay in between. This CDR3 comprises 13 residues. The CDR3 nucleotides read TGTGCCAGCAGCATCGGGAATTACAATGAGCAGTTCTTC. Amino acid sequence: CASSIGNYNEQFF.

This chain links TRBV6-1 with TRBJ1-5; D not certain. Trimming removed 2 bases at V and 3 bases at J, with 5 bases between. The CDR3 contains 13 residues. The germline V gene encodes CDR1 MNHNS and CDR2 SASEGT. CDR3 region: CASSEQNNQPQHF. The CDR3 DNA is TGTGCCAGCAGTGAACAGAACAATCAGCCCCAGCATTTT.

The chain couples TRBV18 to TRBJ1-6, with 12 bases aligning to TRBD1. The germline V gene encodes CDR1 KGHSH and CDR2 LQKENI. V dropped 3 bases and J dropped 7; count of bases not matched to a gene: 4. The CDR3 has 16 residues. The CDR3 reads CASSPAGTGGNSPLHF. Written as DNA, the CDR3 is TGTGCCAGCTCACCGGCCGGGACAGGGGGCAATTCACCCCTCCACTTT.

This clone was seen just once. V usage is TRBV7-2 and J usage is TRBJ1-5, with D unresolved. Trimming removed 0 bases at V and 2 bases at J, with 14 bases between. Germline CDR1 SGHTA, CDR2 FQGNSA. This CDR3 has 17 residues. This CDR3 reads CASSLAPFLRGNQPQHF. In DNA form, the CDR3 reads TGTGCCAGCAGCTTAGCTCCATTTCTCCGGGGCAATCAGCCCCAGCATTTT.

This chain connects TRBV5-1 to TRBJ1-2, with D hard to call. The V and J ends lost 0 bases and 4 bases respectively, with 10 bases between them. Per the germline V gene, CDR1 is SGHRS and CDR2 is YFSETQ. The CDR3 extends over 14 amino acids. CDR3 region: CASSLESGVYGYTF. The DNA of the CDR3 is TGCGCCAGCAGCTTGGAATCCGGGGTCTATGGCTACACCTTC.

The V and J genes are TRBV11-2 and TRBJ2-5; possibly TRBD1 for D (6 bases). From germline, CDR1 is SGHAT and CDR2 FQNNGV. Trimming removed 4 bases at V and 2 bases at J, with 8 bases between. CDR3 size: 13 residues. DNA of the CDR3: TGTGCCAGCAGCTGGACAGTTCAAGAGACCCAGTACTTC. Translated: CASSWTVQETQYF. The variable domain in full, with the rest retrieved from reference TRBV11-2 and TRBJ2-5, is EAGVAQSPRYKIIEKRQSVAFWCNPISGHATLYWYQQILGQGPKLLIQFQNNGVVDDSQLPKDRFSAERLKGVDSTLKIQPAKLEDSAVYLCASSWTVQETQYFGPGTRLLVL.

This chain connects TRBV9 to TRBJ1-3; D call uncertain. CDR3 size: 15 residues. Germline V gives CDR1 SGDLS, CDR2 YYNGEE. V gave up 0 bases and J gave up 0 bases, with 7 bases separating them. CDR3 loop: CASSVDAGSGNTIYF. As DNA, the CDR3 is TGTGCCAGCAGCGTAGATGCGGGCTCTGGAAACACCATATATTTT.

The V gene is TRBV7-3, the J gene TRBJ1-1, with 8 bases lining up with TRBD1. The CDR3 is made up of 15 amino acids. With 3 bases clipped from V and 2 bases from J, the junction kept 5 bases outside the gene matches. In germline, CDR1 is SGHTA, CDR2 FQGTGA. The CDR3 DNA reads as TGTGCCAGCAGCTTGTACAGGGGGGGAAACACTGAAGCTTTCTTT. It codes for CASSLYRGGNTEAFF.

This clone was seen only a few times. The rearrangement uses TRBV29-1 and TRBJ1-5; D may be TRBD1 (6 bases). V gave up 1 base and J gave up 1 base, with 11 bases separating them. The CDR3 spans 15 residues. Germline assignment: CDR1 SQVTM and CDR2 ANQGSEA. In nucleotides, the CDR3 is TGCAGCGTTGAAGTTGCGGGGGCAAGCAATCAGCCCCAGCATTTT. Amino acids: CSVEVAGASNQPQHF.

The CDR3 reads CASSAPGQDQPQHF. The CDR3 nucleotides are TGTGCCAGCAGCGCTCCGGGACAAGATCAGCCCCAGCATTTT. The V call is TRBV5-5, the J call TRBJ1-5, with D perhaps matching TRBD1 (6 bases). The germline V and J ends were trimmed by 4 bases and 5 bases, with 13 bases remaining between them. Germline lookup yields CDR1 SGHKS and CDR2 YYEKEE (reference sequence). The CDR3 spans 14 residues.